The 17 T cell receptor beta chains below come from one sample, sequenced in a study of identical twins. TCRdb redid the calling of the 5' RACE reads with MiXCR, one entry per CDR3 protein. The table records roughly 290,000 distinct CDR3 sequences, just under 9.5% of them present only once. A further study also used this sample, focusing on yellow fever vaccine responses in identical twins.

Sample: CD8+ T cells sorted from blood. The source of these receptors is a young woman in good health.

V gene TRBV6-5 combines with J gene TRBJ2-7, with D perhaps assigned TRBD1 or TRBD2 (5 bases each). Germline CDR1 MNHEY, CDR2 SVGAGI. V dropped 2 bases and J dropped 6 bases, with 17 bases sitting between them. The length of the CDR3 is 15 residues. The CDR3 spells CASSYDSGTPSEQYF. As DNA, the CDR3 is TGTGCCAGCAGTTACGATTCCGGGACGCCTTCCGAGCAGTACTTC.

This clonotype was detected ten times or more. J is TRBJ2-7 and V is TRBV7-2, with 11 bases matching TRBD2. Trimming took 1 base from V and 6 from J; bases not matched to a gene: 5. The V gene's germline CDR1 is SGHTA and CDR2 FQGNSA. There are 15 residues in the CDR3. The CDR3 nucleotides read TGTGCCAGCAGCTTAGTACTAGCGGGAGTAAGCGAGCAGTACTTC. Translating gives CASSLVLAGVSEQYF.

This clonotype was recorded many times. The chain carries TRBV7-2 and TRBJ2-2; D unresolved. Trimming took 6 bases from V and 0 from J, leaving 8 bases between them. Germline V gives CDR1 SGHTA, CDR2 FQGNSA. This CDR3 has 14 residues. CDR3 residues: CASRTPPNTGELFF. The CDR3 DNA reads TGTGCCAGCAGGACACCTCCGAACACCGGGGAGCTGTTTTTT.

At least ten counts were recorded for this clonotype. This rearrangement joins TRBV27 to TRBJ2-7; D unresolved. With 5 bases removed from V and 7 bases from J, the gap between germline ends came to 18 bases. This CDR3 has 14 amino acids. The germline V gene has CDR1 MNHEY and CDR2 SMNVEV (reference sequence). The CDR3 spells CASSTELRPGEQYF. In nucleotides, the CDR3 is TGTGCCAGCAGTACCGAGCTTCGGCCTGGTGAGCAGTACTTC.

This clonotype came up many times. This chain connects TRBV6-5 to TRBJ2-7; D perhaps matches TRBD1 (6 bases). V lost 0 bases and J 6 bases, leaving 9 bases between the germline ends. CDR3 size: 13 residues. Germline lookup yields CDR1 MNHEY and CDR2 SVGAGI. Here the CDR3 DNA reads TGTGCCAGCAGTTACTCGACAGGAGGCGAGCAGTACTTC. This translates into CASSYSTGGEQYF.

The chain combines TRBV7-9 with TRBJ1-1; D is ambiguous. The CDR3 sequence is 13 residues long. Trimming took 1 base from V and 1 from J, leaving 4 bases between them. Germline V gene data show CDR1 as SEHNR and CDR2 as FQNEAQ (reference sequence). In DNA form, the CDR3 reads TGTGCCAGCAGCTTAGGCAAGAACACTGAAGCTTTCTTT. It yields the protein CASSLGKNTEAFF.

This clonotype came up many times. The chain is built from TRBV29-1 and TRBJ2-2; D is possibly TRBD1 (6 bases). The V end lost 3 bases, the J end lost 7 bases, and 12 bases lay between the germline ends. The V gene's germline CDR1 is SQVTM and CDR2 ANQGSEA. This CDR3 spans 13 amino acids. CDR3 sequence: CSVEAGVDGELFF. CDR3 in DNA: TGCAGCGTTGAGGCAGGGGTTGACGGGGAGCTGTTTTTT.

J is TRBJ2-3 and V is TRBV4-2; no firm D call. CDR1 LGHNA and CDR2 YNFKEQ come from the germline V gene. The CDR3 is 14 residues long. Trimming stripped 4 bases from V and 2 bases from J, with 10 bases between. The CDR3 spells CASSPVGFTDTQYF. The CDR3 region has the DNA TGTGCCAGCAGCCCCGTAGGATTCACAGATACGCAGTATTTT.

At least ten counts were recorded for this clonotype. The rearrangement joins TRBV29-1 to TRBJ1-2; tentatively, D is TRBD1 (5 bases). CDR3 length: 12 amino acids. Between the trimmed V and J ends, which lost 3 bases and 7 bases, there was a span of 12 bases. CDR1 and CDR2 (germline): SQVTM, ANQGSEA. CDR3 nucleotides: TGCAGCGTTGATTTGGGGGGAGCTGGCTACACCTTC. It yields the protein CSVDLGGAGYTF.

This clonotype has at least ten counts. V gene TRBV12-3 or TRBV12-4 combines with J gene TRBJ2-1; possibly TRBD1 or TRBD2 for D (5 bases each). The CDR3 is 15 residues long. Trimming removed 6 bases at V and 2 bases at J, with 14 bases between. In DNA, the CDR3 is TGTGCCAGCAGCCCGGGACCGGGCCCCTACAATGAGCAGTTCTTC. This codes for CASSPGPGPYNEQFF.

The rearrangement links TRBV4-3 to TRBJ2-5; 7 nucleotides match TRBD1. The CDR3 is made up of 14 amino acids. Germline V CDR1 and CDR2: LGHNA, YSLEER. Unmatched junction bases numbered 3, after V lost 2 bases and J lost 3 bases. CDR3 amino acids: CASSQSGTEETQYF. Written as DNA, the CDR3 is TGCGCCAGCAGCCAATCCGGGACAGAAGAGACCCAGTACTTC.

Only a few counts were recorded for this clonotype. V usage is TRBV7-9 and J usage is TRBJ1-4; D might be TRBD1 (5 bases). Trimming took 5 bases from V and 3 from J, leaving 10 bases between them. The CDR3 totals 14 residues. Germline V gives CDR1 SEHNR, CDR2 FQNEAQ (reference sequence). The CDR3 protein is CASSPGYSNEKLFF. In DNA, the CDR3 is TGTGCCAGCAGCCCAGGGTACTCTAATGAAAAACTGTTTTTT.

The chain employs TRBV7-9 and TRBJ2-7; D tentatively fits TRBD1 or TRBD2 (7 bases each). Between the trimmed V and J ends, which lost 9 bases and 0 bases, there was a span of 15 bases. Germline CDR1 and CDR2: SEHNR and FQNEAQ (reference sequence). This CDR3 spans 14 amino acids. CDR3 coding DNA: TGTGCCAGTCAGGGGGGGACTCTCTCCTACGAGCAGTACTTC. This encodes CASQGGTLSYEQYF.

This clonotype turned up a few times. The chain carries TRBV27 and TRBJ2-3, with TRBD2 identical over 11 bases. CDR1 and CDR2 (germline): MNHEY, SMNVEV (reference sequence). The CDR3 loop spans 17 amino acids. The V gene end was trimmed by 10 bases and the J gene end by 0 bases; junction bases not matched to a gene: 12. Written as DNA, the CDR3 is TGTGCCACCAGAACGACTCTAGCGGGGGGTAGCACAGATACGCAGTATTTT. This translates into CATRTTLAGGSTDTQYF.

This clonotype was found a few times. The rearrangement uses TRBV7-9 and TRBJ2-7; 11 bases match TRBD2. The CDR3 consists of 14 residues. Germline CDR1 SEHNR, CDR2 FQNEAQ (reference sequence). V lost 6 bases to trimming and J lost 5 bases; unmatched junction nucleotides: 6. The CDR3 DNA is TGTGCCAGCAGTCTAGCGGGAGGAATCGACGAGCAGTACTTC. Protein sequence: CASSLAGGIDEQYF.

A few counts support this clonotype. The rearrangement links TRBV27 to TRBJ2-3; D ambiguous. Germline V gives CDR1 MNHEY, CDR2 SMNVEV (reference sequence). Trimming shortened V by 6 bases and J by 4 bases, and 11 bases separated the two germline ends. This CDR3 has 13 amino acids. CDR3 coding DNA: TGTGCCAGCAGCAAGGCCGGCCCAGATACGCAGTATTTT. It translates to CASSKAGPDTQYF.

This clonotype was counted a few times. V usage is TRBV28 and J usage is TRBJ2-1, with 12 bases that match TRBD2. CDR3 size: 16 residues. The trim removed 5 bases at V and 6 bases at J, leaving 8 bases unmatched. From germline, CDR1 is MDHEN and CDR2 SYDVKM. This CDR3 is CASSTHLAGGSNEQFF. In DNA, the CDR3 is TGTGCCAGCAGTACGCATCTAGCGGGGGGGAGCAATGAGCAGTTCTTC.